Shown below are 27 T cell receptor beta chains from a single sample sequenced in a study of response to subunit inactivated influenza vaccine. One entry per CDR3 protein, called by TCRdb with MiXCR from the RT-PCR reads. The data hold hundreds of thousands of distinct CDR3 sequences, with around 18% observed a single time. This specimen consisted of PBMCs from blood, obtained 4 to 6 days after vaccination. The source is a man aged 45 to 65 who received an inactivated influenza vaccine.

The rearrangement links TRBV11-1 to TRBJ2-4, with D maybe TRBD2 (7 bases). Trimming removed 4 bases from V and 0 bases from J, with 19 bases in between. This CDR3 region has 18 residues. In germline, CDR1 is SGHAT, CDR2 FQDESV (reference sequence). CDR3 nucleotide sequence: TGTGCCAGCAGCTCCTTGAAGGGGGGGCATCTAGCCAAAAACATTCAGTACTTC. Its translation: CASSSLKGGHLAKNIQYF.

This clonotype has only a few counts. The V gene is TRBV5-1, the J gene TRBJ2-5; D perhaps matches TRBD2 (8 bases). Germline CDR1 reads SGHRS; CDR2 reads YFSETQ. Trimming shortened V by 4 bases and J by 2 bases, and 18 bases separated the two germline ends. The CDR3 loop spans 16 amino acids. CDR3 protein: CASSAGGQTIQETQYF. CDR3 nucleotide sequence: TGCGCCAGCAGCGCGGGGGGACAGACAATTCAAGAGACCCAGTACTTC.

The chain joins TRBV5-1 to TRBJ2-3, with no clear D. CDR1 SGHRS and CDR2 YFSETQ come from the germline V gene. Trimming took off 4 bases at V and 0 bases at J, with 15 bases between the two ends. The CDR3 runs 16 residues. The CDR3: CASSPVGETSTDTQYF. The CDR3 nucleotides are TGCGCCAGCAGCCCCGTTGGGGAAACTAGCACAGATACGCAGTATTTT. Combining the CDR3 with reference TRBV5-1 and TRBJ2-3 gives the whole variable domain KAGVTQTPRYLIKTRGQQVTLSCSPISGHRSVSWYQQTPGQGLQFLFEYFSETQRNKGNFPGRFSGRQFSNSRSEMNVSTLELGDSALYLCASSPVGETSTDTQYFGPGTRLTVL.

This clonotype occurred a few times. The V call is TRBV6-2 or TRBV6-3, the J call TRBJ2-7; maybe TRBD2 (5 bases). Trimming cost V 7 bases and J 3 bases, with 28 bases left between them. Germline-derived CDR1 and CDR2 are MNHEY and SVGEGT. The CDR3 spans 18 residues. CDR3: CASTTPTGTRSALYEQYF. Written as DNA, the CDR3 is TGTGCCAGCACCACCCCCACCGGTACTAGGTCGGCTCTCTACGAGCAGTACTTC.

The sample holds a few counts of this clonotype. This rearrangement joins TRBV6-2 or TRBV6-3 to TRBJ2-5; 7 bases match TRBD2. This CDR3 spans 13 amino acids. CDR1 is MNHEY, CDR2 SVGEGT, per germline. V gave up 6 bases and J gave up 2 bases; unmatched junction bases: 3. The CDR3 reads CASRASGQETQYF. The CDR3 coding sequence is TGTGCCAGCAGGGCTAGCGGACAAGAGACCCAGTACTTC.

This clonotype was seen a handful of times. CDR3 in amino acids: CASSIGLAGTYEQYF. The CDR3 region has the DNA TGTGCCAGCAGCATTGGACTAGCGGGGACCTACGAGCAGTACTTC. The V gene is TRBV9, the J gene TRBJ2-7, with 12 bases fitting TRBD2. J was trimmed by 2 bases and V by 4 bases; bases with no gene match: 4. From germline, CDR1 is SGDLS and CDR2 YYNGEE. The CDR3 loop spans 15 amino acids. The entire variable domain, with the rest obtained from reference TRBV9 and TRBJ2-7, is as follows: DSGVTQTPKHLITATGQRVTLRCSPRSGDLSVYWYQQSLDQGLQFLIQYYNGEERAKGNILERFSAQQFPDLHSELNLSSLELGDSALYFCASSIGLAGTYEQYFGPGTRLTVT.

A few counts support this clonotype. The rearrangement joins TRBV20-1 to TRBJ2-7; D remains unclear. The V end lost 2 bases, the J end lost 0 bases, and 14 bases lay between the germline ends. Germline V gene data show CDR1 as DFQATT and CDR2 as SNEGSKA (reference sequence). The length of the CDR3 is 15 residues. The CDR3 here is CSARPQPSGSYEQYF. Written as DNA, the CDR3 is TGCAGTGCTAGACCTCAGCCCTCAGGCTCCTACGAGCAGTACTTC.

Comments on this clonotype: One end of the junction is discordant with germline, which a read error may explain. V is TRBV28 and J is TRBJ2-2, with D possibly TRBD1 on 6 matching bases. CDR1 and CDR2 from the germline V gene are MDHEN and SYDVKM. This CDR3 spans 15 amino acids. CDR3 DNA sequence: TGTGCCAGCAGTTTCGGAGGACAGTACACCGGCGAGCTGTTTTTT. It specifies CASSFGGQYTGELFF.

The rearrangement uses TRBV14 and TRBJ1-1; 9 bases are shared with TRBD1. CDR1 SGHDN and CDR2 FVKESK come from the germline V gene. V gave up 0 bases and J gave up 3 bases; unmatched junction bases: 2. The CDR3 has 15 amino acids. This chain's CDR3 is CASSQDRDRDTEAFF. The CDR3, as DNA: TGTGCCAGCAGCCAAGACCGGGACAGGGACACTGAAGCTTTCTTT.

J is TRBJ2-7 and V is TRBV10-3; D gene unclear. V was clipped by 6 bases and J by 3 bases, with 15 bases between them. Germline CDR1 reads ENHRY; CDR2 reads SYGVKD. The CDR3 extends over 14 amino acids. The CDR3 reads CAIRSTAGDYEQYF. The DNA of the CDR3 is TGTGCCATCAGATCTACGGCTGGGGACTACGAGCAGTACTTC.

This clonotype has just a few counts. The V and J genes are TRBV29-1 and TRBJ2-5; TRBD1 might be the D (6 bases). Trimming removed 3 bases from V and 1 base from J, with 18 bases in between. CDR3 length equals 16 residues. Germline assignment: CDR1 SQVTM and CDR2 ANQGSEA. CDR3 DNA: TGCAGCGTTGAGGGGTTGATGGGGACAATCCAAGAGACCCAGTACTTC. This encodes CSVEGLMGTIQETQYF.

This chain links TRBV10-3 with TRBJ2-7; D remains ambiguous. The germline V gene encodes CDR1 ENHRY and CDR2 SYGVKD. Trimming took off 4 bases at V and 5 bases at J, with 9 bases between the two ends. The CDR3 extends over 12 amino acids. The CDR3 loop reads CAISVEGHEQYF. The CDR3 DNA reads as TGTGCCATCAGTGTAGAAGGCCACGAGCAGTACTTC.

J is TRBJ2-3 and V is TRBV2; 7 bases line up with TRBD1. Per the germline V gene, CDR1 is SNHLY and CDR2 is FYNNEI. Trimming at V came to 3 bases and at J to 1 base, leaving 10 bases not matched to a gene. This CDR3 is 17 amino acids long. The CDR3 DNA follows: TGTGCCAGCAGTGATCGACAGGGCGTTCGCCGCACAGATACGCAGTATTTT. It is translated as CASSDRQGVRRTDTQYF.

This clonotype has a handful of counts. The chain uses TRBV5-1 and TRBJ1-1; the D is unclear. The CDR3 covers 14 residues. CDR1 and CDR2 (germline): SGHRS, YFSETQ. With 0 bases removed from V and 1 base from J, the gap between germline ends came to 7 bases. The DNA of the CDR3 is TGCGCCAGCAGCTTGGGTTCATGGAACACTGAAGCTTTCTTT. Its protein is CASSLGSWNTEAFF.

J is TRBJ2-7 and V is TRBV6-2 or TRBV6-3; D tentatively reads TRBD1 or TRBD2 (5 bases each). Germline-derived CDR1 and CDR2 are MNHEY and SVGEGT. The V end was cut by 6 bases, the J end by 4 bases, with 13 bases between. The CDR3 runs 13 residues. The CDR3 spells CASSKQEGYEQYF. The CDR3 DNA reads as TGTGCCAGCAGCAAACAAGAGGGGTACGAGCAGTACTTC.

This chain links TRBV5-6 with TRBJ2-4; no clear D gene. CDR3 length: 17 residues. Trimming stripped 0 bases from V and 0 bases from J, with 13 bases between. Germline lookup yields CDR1 SGHDT and CDR2 YYEEEE. The CDR3, as DNA: TGTGCCAGCAGCTTGGCCTTTCCGGTCCGAGCCAAAAACATTCAGTACTTC. Translating gives CASSLAFPVRAKNIQYF.

This clonotype has a count of ten or more. The V and J genes are TRBV7-8 and TRBJ2-3; D ambiguous. Trimming removed 1 base at V and 5 bases at J, with 10 bases between. The germline gives CDR1 SGHVS, CDR2 FQNEAQ. The CDR3 is made up of 14 amino acids. This CDR3 reads CASSLDPMIDTQYF. DNA of the CDR3: TGTGCCAGCAGCTTAGATCCCATGATAGATACGCAGTATTTT.

This clonotype appeared a few times. This CDR3 is CASSLGLGSGLLYNEQFF. The DNA of the CDR3 is TGTGCCAGCAGTTTAGGGTTAGGGTCGGGACTGCTGTACAATGAGCAGTTCTTC. The rearrangement links TRBV27 to TRBJ2-1; a weak D match, TRBD2 (6 bases). Germline assignment: CDR1 MNHEY and CDR2 SMNVEV (reference sequence). V gave up 2 bases and J gave up 4 bases, with 21 bases separating them. The CDR3 spans 18 residues.

A single count supports this clonotype. V gene TRBV5-1 combines with J gene TRBJ2-7; 11 positions agree with TRBD2. Germline values: CDR1 SGHRS, CDR2 YFSETQ. The CDR3 runs 16 residues. V lost 4 bases to trimming and J lost 2 bases; unmatched junction nucleotides: 8. The CDR3 DNA follows: TGCGCCAGCAGCCGAACCGGGACTAGCGGCGCCTACGAGCAGTACTTC. Amino acids: CASSRTGTSGAYEQYF.

V gene TRBV5-1 combines with J gene TRBJ2-7; 7 bases match TRBD2. V lost 3 bases, J lost 6 bases, and 12 bases stayed unmatched. The germline V gene encodes CDR1 SGHRS and CDR2 YFSETQ. This CDR3 comprises 15 residues. CDR3 nucleotides: TGCGCCAGCAGCTCGGCGCGGGGAGGGCCAGGCGAGCAGTACTTC. Amino acids: CASSSARGGPGEQYF.

This clonotype has a handful of counts. The V call is TRBV7-2, the J call TRBJ2-1; TRBD1 matches at 7 bases. Germline V gene data show CDR1 as SGHTA and CDR2 as FQGNSA. Unmatched junction bases numbered 14, after V lost 4 bases and J lost 5 bases. This CDR3 spans 17 amino acids. The CDR3 DNA follows: TGTGCCAGCAGCTCGCCGGGACAGAGCCTTTGGGACAATGAGCAGTTCTTC. Amino acids: CASSSPGQSLWDNEQFF.

The CDR3 sequence: CASSQVTGGSQFF. As DNA, the CDR3 is TGCGCCAGCAGCCAGGTGACAGGGGGCTCCCAGTTCTTC. J is TRBJ2-1 and V is TRBV4-3, with 10 bases matching TRBD1. The CDR3 is made up of 13 amino acids. In germline, CDR1 is LGHNA, CDR2 YSLEER. J was trimmed by 13 bases and V by 3 bases; bases with no gene match: 6.

V is TRBV10-3 and J is TRBJ2-5; TRBD1 matches 7 bases. Germline V gene lookup returns CDR1 ENHRY and CDR2 SYGVKD. Trimming cost V 10 bases and J 0 bases; bases outside gene matches: 5. CDR3 size: 13 residues. The CDR3 region has the DNA TGTGCCACAAAGACAGGGAACCAAGAGACCCAGTACTTC. It encodes CATKTGNQETQYF.

The chain combines TRBV5-1 with TRBJ2-5; no clear D gene. V was clipped by 0 bases and J by 2 bases, with 8 bases between them. Germline-derived CDR1 and CDR2 are SGHRS and YFSETQ. This CDR3 has 14 amino acids. As DNA, the CDR3 is TGCGCCAGCAGCTTGGTTGACATTCAAGAGACCCAGTACTTC. Its protein is CASSLVDIQETQYF.

This clonotype turned up a few times. V is TRBV20-1 and J is TRBJ1-5; 7 nucleotides line up with TRBD1. CDR3 length: 14 residues. Germline CDR1 is DFQATT and CDR2 is SNEGSKA (reference sequence). With 6 bases clipped from V and 2 bases from J, the junction kept 7 bases outside the gene matches. DNA for the CDR3: TGCAGTGCCCTACAGGGGTTCGGCAATCAGCCCCAGCATTTT. This sequence encodes CSALQGFGNQPQHF.

The chain is built from TRBV7-2 and TRBJ2-3; D perhaps matches TRBD2 (6 bases). The CDR3 covers 16 residues. Trimming took off 1 base at V and 12 bases at J, with 23 bases between the two ends. In germline, CDR1 is SGHTA, CDR2 FQGNSA. The CDR3 nucleotides are TGTGCCAGCAGCTTAGGTGGGCGGGGTAGCACAGATGCACAGTATTTT. This sequence encodes CASSLGGRGSTDAQYF.

This clonotype came up once. An end of the junction does not agree with germline; a read error may underlie this. V is TRBV20-1 and J is TRBJ2-7; 11 bases are a match to TRBD2. Germline V gene sequence: CDR1 DFQATT, CDR2 SNEGSKA (reference sequence). The CDR3 totals 16 residues. Here the CDR3 DNA reads TGCAGTGCTAGACCTGGTAGCGGGAGGGCCTCCCACGAGCAGTACTTC. Translating gives CSARPGSGRASHEQYF.